This T cell receptor (beta chain) was recovered during a study of cytomegalovirus exposure and HLA in healthy donors. Study-level background: Early released data had tens of millions of unique TCRs, all coming from HLA-typed donors.

The primer mix had 60 Vbeta and 13 Jbeta primers. Clones were read by immunoSEQ multiplex PCR, and TCRdb kept only the in-frame ones, dropping some. Of roughly 120,000 clones listed, about 78% are singletons. Germline V gene lookup returns CDR1 SGHTA and CDR2 FQGTGA. The CDR3 covers 13 residues. V lost 2 bases and J 3 bases, leaving 7 bases between the germline ends. The chain combines TRBV7-3 with TRBJ1-2; no firm D call. The sequenced sample consisted of PBMCs. The receptor's source is a woman aged 40 to 50 in good health and CMV-seropositive. The CDR3 here is CASSLLPDYGYTF. Written as DNA, the CDR3 is TGTGCCAGCAGCTTATTACCGGACTATGGCTACACCTTC.